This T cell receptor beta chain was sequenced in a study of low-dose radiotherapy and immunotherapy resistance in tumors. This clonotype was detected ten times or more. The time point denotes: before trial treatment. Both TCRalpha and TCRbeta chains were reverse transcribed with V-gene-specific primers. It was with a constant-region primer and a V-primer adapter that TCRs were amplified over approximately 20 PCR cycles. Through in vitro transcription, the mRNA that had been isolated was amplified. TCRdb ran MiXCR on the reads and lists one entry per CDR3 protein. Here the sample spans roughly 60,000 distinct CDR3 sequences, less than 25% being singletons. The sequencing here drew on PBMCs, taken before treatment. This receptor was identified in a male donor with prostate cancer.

The CDR3 DNA reads as TGTGCCAGCAGCCCCCATCAGGGCCCGTCCTACGAGCAGTACTTC. Amino acid sequence: CASSPHQGPSYEQYF. This chain connects TRBV9 to TRBJ2-7; a weak D match, TRBD1 (5 bases). This CDR3 has 15 amino acids. Germline assignment: CDR1 SGDLS and CDR2 YYNGEE. The V end was cut by 4 bases, the J end by 1 base, with 15 bases between.